This is a list of T cell receptor beta chains from one sample in a study of vaccination effects on CD4 cells after COVID-19. Their target antigens are unknown. The repertoire was sequenced with immunoSEQ multiplex PCR; TCRdb's copy has only in-frame clones and lacks some. The sample carries roughly 41,000 clones, under 85% recorded once. Sequencing was performed on CD4+ T cells from PBMCs cultured with HCoV-NL63 spike peptides, taken before COVID-19 vaccination. The receptors here all came from a human donor who received a COVID-19 vaccine. The CDR3 runs from the conserved cysteine through the conserved F or W. The D gene is left open where the match is weak. Expanded clones get a size class; other rows say once, few or many, or leave the size out.

V gene: TRBV5-1; clone size: .; J gene: TRBJ2-4; D gene: TRBD1; CDR3 protein: CASSLGTGGLNIQYF; CDR3 DNA: TGCGCCAGCAGCTTAGGGACAGGGGGCTTAAACATTCAGTACTTC
V gene: TRBV10-3; clone size: .; J gene: TRBJ2-5; D gene: .; CDR3 protein: CAIRADGTPGTQYF; CDR3 DNA: TGTGCCATCAGAGCGGACGGGACCCCAGGGACCCAGTACTTC
V gene: TRBV5-1; clone size: .; J gene: TRBJ2-3; D gene: TRBD2; CDR3 protein: CASSGWRGASTDTQYF; CDR3 DNA: TGCGCCAGCAGCGGCTGGCGGGGGGCCAGCACAGATACGCAGTATTTT
V gene: TRBV2; clone size: .; J gene: TRBJ1-4; D gene: .; CDR3 protein: CASSEQGLANEKLFF; CDR3 DNA: TGTGCCAGCAGCGAGCAAGGGTTGGCTAATGAAAAACTGTTTTTT
V gene: TRBV3-1/TRBV3-2; clone size: .; J gene: TRBJ2-1; D gene: .; CDR3 protein: CASSHAGAAYNEQFF; CDR3 DNA: TGTGCCAGCAGCCACGCGGGGGCGGCCTACAATGAGCAGTTCTTC
V gene: TRBV2; clone size: .; J gene: TRBJ2-4; D gene: .; CDR3 protein: CASSRAKNFVQYF; CDR3 DNA: TGTGCCTCCTCCCGGGCCAAAAATTTCGTTCAGTACTTC
V gene: TRBV12-5; clone size: .; J gene: TRBJ2-5; D gene: .; CDR3 protein: CASGDGERGEETQYF; CDR3 DNA: TGTGCTAGTGGCGACGGGGAGAGGGGGGAAGAGACCCAGTACTTC
V gene: TRBV3-1/TRBV3-2; clone size: few; J gene: TRBJ1-3; D gene: TRBD1; CDR3 protein: CASRRTGTGNTIYF; CDR3 DNA: TGTGCCAGCAGAAGGACAGGGACTGGAAACACCATATATTTT
V gene: TRBV29-1; clone size: .; J gene: TRBJ1-1; D gene: .; CDR3 protein: CSVEVGHGTEAFF; CDR3 DNA: TGCAGCGTTGAAGTTGGCCACGGGACTGAAGCTTTCTTT
V gene: TRBV5-1; clone size: .; J gene: TRBJ2-5; D gene: .; CDR3 protein: CASSFSQQETQYF; CDR3 DNA: TGCGCCAGCAGTTTTTCGCAACAAGAGACCCAGTACTTC
V gene: TRBV13; clone size: few; J gene: TRBJ2-2; D gene: TRBD2; CDR3 protein: CASSSPIAGGFTGELFF; CDR3 DNA: TGTGCCAGCAGCTCCCCTATAGCGGGGGGATTCACCGGGGAGCTGTTTTTT
V gene: TRBV5-1; clone size: .; J gene: TRBJ2-5; D gene: .; CDR3 protein: CASSLAGAAGETQYF; CDR3 DNA: TGCGCCAGCAGCTTGGCGGGGGCGGCGGGGGAGACCCAGTACTTC
V gene: TRBV5-1; clone size: .; J gene: TRBJ2-5; D gene: TRBD2; CDR3 protein: CASSRGTSGGVYQETQYF; CDR3 DNA: TGCGCCAGCAGCAGGGGGACTAGCGGGGGAGTGTACCAAGAGACCCAGTACTTC
V gene: TRBV3-1/TRBV3-2; clone size: few; J gene: TRBJ2-2; D gene: .; CDR3 protein: CASSQEGNTGELFF; CDR3 DNA: TGTGCCAGCAGTCAGGAGGGGAACACCGGGGAGCTGTTTTTT
V gene: TRBV6-5; clone size: .; J gene: TRBJ1-2; D gene: .; CDR3 protein: CASSYSMSGHQGGYTF; CDR3 DNA: TGTGCCAGCAGTTACTCGATGTCCGGACACCAGGGTGGCTACACCTTC
V gene: TRBV7-2; clone size: .; J gene: TRBJ1-2; D gene: .; CDR3 protein: CASSLDREYGYTF; CDR3 DNA: TGTGCCAGCAGCTTAGACCGCGAATATGGCTACACCTTC
V gene: TRBV29-1; clone size: .; J gene: TRBJ1-1; D gene: .; CDR3 protein: CSVEIGQNTEAFF; CDR3 DNA: TGCAGCGTTGAAATAGGACAGAACACTGAAGCTTTCTTT
V gene: TRBV11-1; clone size: .; J gene: TRBJ1-5; D gene: .; CDR3 protein: CASSSTSNQPQHF; CDR3 DNA: TGTGCCAGCAGCTCCACAAGCAATCAGCCCCAGCATTTT
V gene: TRBV5-8; clone size: few; J gene: TRBJ2-1; D gene: TRBD2; CDR3 protein: CASPRIAGVYSYNEQFF; CDR3 DNA: TGTGCCAGCCCCCGGATAGCGGGGGTTTACTCCTACAATGAGCAGTTCTTC
V gene: TRBV28; clone size: .; J gene: TRBJ1-5; D gene: .; CDR3 protein: CASSLFGSNQPQHF; CDR3 DNA: TGTGCCAGCAGTTTATTTGGGAGCAATCAGCCCCAGCATTTT
V gene: TRBV19; clone size: .; J gene: TRBJ1-1; D gene: .; CDR3 protein: CASSWGGTEAFF; CDR3 DNA: TGTGCCAGTAGTTGGGGGGGGACTGAAGCTTTCTTT
V gene: TRBV10-1; clone size: few; J gene: TRBJ2-3; D gene: .; CDR3 protein: CASSENLSRGQYF; CDR3 DNA: TGCGCCAGCAGTGAGAACCTATCGAGAGGGCAGTATTTT
V gene: TRBV24-1; clone size: .; J gene: TRBJ2-3; D gene: .; CDR3 protein: CATSDLDRGAGTQYF; CDR3 DNA: TGTGCCACCAGTGATTTAGACAGAGGGGCAGGTACGCAGTATTTT
V gene: TRBV14; clone size: .; J gene: TRBJ1-1; D gene: .; CDR3 protein: CASSQGVGGGTEAFF; CDR3 DNA: TGTGCCAGCAGCCAAGGGGTCGGGGGAGGAACTGAAGCTTTCTTT
V gene: TRBV19; clone size: .; J gene: TRBJ2-5; D gene: .; CDR3 protein: CASRPRGGNRETRYF; CDR3 DNA: TGTGCCAGTAGGCCGCGTGGCGGGAATCGAGAGACCCGGTACTTC
V gene: TRBV6-6; clone size: once; J gene: TRBJ1-1; D gene: TRBD1; CDR3 protein: CASSYTGVRTEAFF; CDR3 DNA: TGTGCCAGCAGTTACACAGGGGTGCGCACTGAAGCTTTCTTT
V gene: TRBV19; clone size: few; J gene: TRBJ1-5; D gene: .; CDR3 protein: CASHQGRSIPTQHF; CDR3 DNA: TGTGCCAGTCACCAGGGTAGGAGCATCCCGACCCAGCATTTT
V gene: TRBV6-4; clone size: .; J gene: TRBJ1-4; D gene: .; CDR3 protein: CASSYPRRVYEKLFF; CDR3 DNA: TGTGCCAGCAGTTATCCTCGGAGGGTTTACGAAAAACTGTTTTTT
V gene: TRBV14; clone size: .; J gene: TRBJ2-1; D gene: .; CDR3 protein: CASSQPYNEQFF; CDR3 DNA: TGTGCCAGCAGCCAACCTTACAATGAGCAGTTCTTC
V gene: TRBV18; clone size: .; J gene: TRBJ2-2; D gene: .; CDR3 protein: CASSYSRGNTGELFF; CDR3 DNA: TGTGCCAGCTCATACAGCCGGGGCAACACCGGGGAGCTGTTTTTT
V gene: TRBV24-1; clone size: .; J gene: TRBJ2-1; D gene: TRBD2; CDR3 protein: CATSVAGDMSSYNEQFF; CDR3 DNA: TGTGCCACCAGTGTGGCGGGGGATATGAGCTCCTACAATGAGCAGTTCTTC
V gene: TRBV9; clone size: .; J gene: TRBJ1-6; D gene: .; CDR3 protein: CASSPTRNSPLHF; CDR3 DNA: TGTGCCAGCAGCCCCACCCGTAATTCACCCCTCCACTTT
V gene: TRBV18; clone size: .; J gene: TRBJ1-4; D gene: .; CDR3 protein: CASSPSREATNEKLFF; CDR3 DNA: TGTGCCAGCTCACCCTCCAGGGAAGCAACTAATGAAAAACTGTTTTTT
V gene: TRBV15; clone size: .; J gene: TRBJ2-2; D gene: .; CDR3 protein: CATGTGLNTGELFF; CDR3 DNA: TGTGCCACCGGAACAGGGTTGAACACCGGGGAGCTGTTTTTT
V gene: TRBV6-5; clone size: .; J gene: TRBJ1-2; D gene: TRBD1; CDR3 protein: CASSYQGAGYGYTF; CDR3 DNA: TGTGCCAGCAGTTATCAGGGGGCAGGCTATGGCTACACCTTC
V gene: TRBV6-4; clone size: once; J gene: TRBJ1-3; D gene: .; CDR3 protein: CASSDEGTLRPIYF; CDR3 DNA: TGTGCCAGCAGTGACGAGGGGACCCTTCGACCCATATATTTT
V gene: TRBV6-2/TRBV6-3; clone size: .; J gene: TRBJ2-6; D gene: TRBD1; CDR3 protein: CASSTRTGEPGANVLTF; CDR3 DNA: TGTGCCAGCAGTACCCGGACAGGGGAGCCTGGGGCCAACGTCCTGACTTTC
V gene: TRBV7-2; clone size: .; J gene: TRBJ1-1; D gene: .; CDR3 protein: CASSLSVNTEAFF; CDR3 DNA: TGTGCCAGCAGCTTATCTGTTAACACTGAAGCTTTCTTT
V gene: TRBV7-2; clone size: .; J gene: TRBJ2-2; D gene: .; CDR3 protein: CASSNGGPLGGELFF; CDR3 DNA: TGTGCCAGCAGCAACGGGGGGCCCCTAGGGGGGGAGCTGTTTTTT
V gene: TRBV30; clone size: few; J gene: TRBJ2-3; D gene: .; CDR3 protein: CAWSVHTDTQYF; CDR3 DNA: TGTGCCTGGAGTGTACACACAGATACGCAGTATTTT
V gene: TRBV3-1/TRBV3-2; clone size: .; J gene: TRBJ1-6; D gene: .; CDR3 protein: CASSPPPPNSPLHF; CDR3 DNA: TGTGCCAGCAGCCCGCCCCCCCCGAATTCACCCCTCCACTTT
V gene: TRBV14; clone size: .; J gene: TRBJ1-3; D gene: .; CDR3 protein: CASSSGAFSGNTIYF; CDR3 DNA: TGTGCCAGCAGCTCAGGGGCCTTCTCTGGAAACACCATATATTTT
V gene: TRBV28; clone size: few; J gene: TRBJ1-1; D gene: .; CDR3 protein: CASSFSGARRTEAFF; CDR3 DNA: TGTGCCAGCAGTTTTTCCGGGGCAAGGCGGACTGAAGCTTTCTTT
V gene: TRBV7-8; clone size: once; J gene: TRBJ2-5; D gene: .; CDR3 protein: CASSPRKVQETQYF; CDR3 DNA: TGTGCCAGCAGCCCACGCAAGGTCCAAGAGACCCAGTACTTC
V gene: TRBV7-6; clone size: .; J gene: TRBJ1-3; D gene: TRBD1; CDR3 protein: CASSLGVTGIGNTIYF; CDR3 DNA: TGTGCCAGCAGCTTAGGAGTGACAGGGATAGGAAACACCATATATTTT
V gene: TRBV12-3/TRBV12-4; clone size: .; J gene: TRBJ2-5; D gene: .; CDR3 protein: CASSFADRETQYF; CDR3 DNA: TGTGCCAGCAGTTTCGCGGACCGGGAGACCCAGTACTTC
V gene: TRBV7-3; clone size: few; J gene: TRBJ1-2; D gene: .; CDR3 protein: CASSLLPGYGYTF; CDR3 DNA: TGTGCCAGCAGCTTATTGCCCGGTTATGGCTACACCTTC
V gene: TRBV5-8; clone size: .; J gene: TRBJ2-1; D gene: .; CDR3 protein: CASSLAPQSYNEQFF; CDR3 DNA: TGTGCCAGCAGCTTGGCTCCCCAGTCTTACAATGAGCAGTTCTTC
V gene: TRBV5-8; clone size: .; J gene: TRBJ2-1; D gene: .; CDR3 protein: CASSPGYLAGGYNEQFF; CDR3 DNA: TGTGCCAGCAGCCCGGGGTACCTAGCCGGAGGATACAATGAGCAGTTCTTC
V gene: TRBV19; clone size: .; J gene: TRBJ1-2; D gene: .; CDR3 protein: CASSMTRTAPGSVDGYTF; CDR3 DNA: TGTGCCAGTAGTATGACCCGGACAGCCCCGGGAAGTGTTGATGGCTACACCTTC
V gene: TRBV6-5; clone size: .; J gene: TRBJ2-3; D gene: .; CDR3 protein: CASSPSWLASDTQYF; CDR3 DNA: TGTGCCAGCAGTCCCTCCTGGCTTGCCTCAGATACGCAGTATTTT